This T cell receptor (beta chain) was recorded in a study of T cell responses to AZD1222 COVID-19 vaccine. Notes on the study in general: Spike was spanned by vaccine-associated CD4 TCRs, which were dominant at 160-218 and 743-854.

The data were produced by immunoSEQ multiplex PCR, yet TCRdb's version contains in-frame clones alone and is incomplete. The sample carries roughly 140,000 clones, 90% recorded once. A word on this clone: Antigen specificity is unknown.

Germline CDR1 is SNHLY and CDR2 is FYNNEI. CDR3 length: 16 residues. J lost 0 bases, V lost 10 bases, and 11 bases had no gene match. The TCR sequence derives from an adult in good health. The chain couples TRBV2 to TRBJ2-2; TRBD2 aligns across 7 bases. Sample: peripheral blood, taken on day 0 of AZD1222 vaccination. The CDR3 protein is CATLFISGSNTGELFF. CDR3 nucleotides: TGTGCCACCCTATTTATTAGCGGGTCGAACACCGGGGAGCTGTTTTTT. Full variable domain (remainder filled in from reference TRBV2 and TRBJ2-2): EPEVTQTPSHQVTQMGQEVILRCVPISNHLYFYWYRQILGQKVEFLVSFYNNEISEKSEIFDDQFSVERPDGSNFTLKIRSTKLEDSAMYFCATLFISGSNTGELFFGEGSRLTVL.